This note documents a single T cell receptor beta chain sequence. TCRdb keeps only in-frame clones here, not all; method: immunoSEQ multiplex PCR. The repertoire holds 150,000 to 200,000 clones, with 60% to 85% as singletons. The data were obtained in a study of blood T cell repertoires in COVID-19. The wider study: Acute and convalescent COVID-19 specimens originated in the United States, Italy and Spain. The cDNA or gDNA used as material had been derived from T cells, B-cell-depleted T cells, or PBMCs.

The CDR3 contains 16 residues. V lost 3 bases and J 5 bases, leaving 16 bases between the germline ends. Germline assignment: CDR1 MNHEY and CDR2 SVGAGI. Enrollment of patients from Seattle took place during active infection, with longitudinal follow-up. The source material was peripheral blood. The receptor was isolated from a woman aged 55-70 years with COVID-19, enrolled during active disease. The V call is TRBV6-5, the J call TRBJ2-2, with D possibly TRBD2 on 5 matching bases. CDR3 loop: CASSYMSLGRTGELFF. CDR3 DNA sequence: TGTGCCAGCAGTTATATGTCGCTAGGGAGAACCGGGGAGCTGTTTTTT.